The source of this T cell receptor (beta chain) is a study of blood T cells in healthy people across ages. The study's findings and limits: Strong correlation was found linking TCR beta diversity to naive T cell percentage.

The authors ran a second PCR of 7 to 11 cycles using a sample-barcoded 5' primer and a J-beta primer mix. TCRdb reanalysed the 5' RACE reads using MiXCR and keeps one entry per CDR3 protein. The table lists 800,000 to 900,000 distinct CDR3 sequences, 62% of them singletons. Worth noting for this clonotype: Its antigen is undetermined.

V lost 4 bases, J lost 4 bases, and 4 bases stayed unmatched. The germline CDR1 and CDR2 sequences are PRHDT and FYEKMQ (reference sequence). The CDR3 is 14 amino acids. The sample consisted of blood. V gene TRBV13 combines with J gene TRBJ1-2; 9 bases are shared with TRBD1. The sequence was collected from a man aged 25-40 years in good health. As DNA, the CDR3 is TGTGCCAGCAGCTCAAACAGGGGGCTCTATGGCTACACCTTC. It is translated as CASSSNRGLYGYTF.